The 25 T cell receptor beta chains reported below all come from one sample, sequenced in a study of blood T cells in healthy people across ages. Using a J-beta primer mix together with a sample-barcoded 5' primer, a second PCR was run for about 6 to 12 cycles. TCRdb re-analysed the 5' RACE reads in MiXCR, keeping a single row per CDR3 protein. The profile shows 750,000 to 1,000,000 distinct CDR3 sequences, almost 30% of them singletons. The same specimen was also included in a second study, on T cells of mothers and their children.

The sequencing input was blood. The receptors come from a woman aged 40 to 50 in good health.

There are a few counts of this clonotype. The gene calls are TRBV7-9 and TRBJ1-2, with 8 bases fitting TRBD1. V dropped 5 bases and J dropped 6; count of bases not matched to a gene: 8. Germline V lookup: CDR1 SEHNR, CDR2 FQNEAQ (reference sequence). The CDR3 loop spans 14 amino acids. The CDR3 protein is CASSHSGQGDGYTF. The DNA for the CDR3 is TGTGCCAGCAGCCATAGTGGACAGGGTGATGGCTACACCTTC.

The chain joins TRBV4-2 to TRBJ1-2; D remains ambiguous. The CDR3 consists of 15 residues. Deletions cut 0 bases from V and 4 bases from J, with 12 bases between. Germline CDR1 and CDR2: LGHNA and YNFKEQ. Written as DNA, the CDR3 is TGTGCCAGCAGCCAAGACGGGCCGACCCTCTATGGCTACACCTTC. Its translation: CASSQDGPTLYGYTF.

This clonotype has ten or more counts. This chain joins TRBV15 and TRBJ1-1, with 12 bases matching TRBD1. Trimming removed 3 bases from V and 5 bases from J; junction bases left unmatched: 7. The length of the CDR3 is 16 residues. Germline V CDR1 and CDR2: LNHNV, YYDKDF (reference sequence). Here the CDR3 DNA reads TGTGCCACCAGCAGCCCCTGGGACAGGGGGCCTACTGAAGCTTTCTTT. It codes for CATSSPWDRGPTEAFF.

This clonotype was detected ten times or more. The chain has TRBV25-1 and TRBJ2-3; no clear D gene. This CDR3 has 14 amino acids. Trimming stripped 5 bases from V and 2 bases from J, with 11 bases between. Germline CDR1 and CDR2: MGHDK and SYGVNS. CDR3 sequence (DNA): TGTGCCAGCAGTCGGGCCGGCACCACAGATACGCAGTATTTT. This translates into CASSRAGTTDTQYF.

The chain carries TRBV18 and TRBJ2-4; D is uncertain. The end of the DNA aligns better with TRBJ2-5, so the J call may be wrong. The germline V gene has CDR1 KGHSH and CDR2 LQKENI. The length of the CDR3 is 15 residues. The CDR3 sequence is CASSPIETVQETQYF. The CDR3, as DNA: TGTGCCAGCTCACCGATAGAAACGGTTCAAGAGACCCAGTACTTC.

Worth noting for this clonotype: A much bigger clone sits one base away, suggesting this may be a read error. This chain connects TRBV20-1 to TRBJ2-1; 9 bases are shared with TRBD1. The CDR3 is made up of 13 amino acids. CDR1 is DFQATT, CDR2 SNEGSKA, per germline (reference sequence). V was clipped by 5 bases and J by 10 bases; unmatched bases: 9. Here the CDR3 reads CSAPTGGTYEQFF. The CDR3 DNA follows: TGCAGTGCTCCGACAGGGGGTACCTACGAGCAGTTCTTC.

Here the CDR3 reads CSATSRFSYEQYF. CDR3 DNA: TGCAGTGCAACCTCTAGATTCTCCTACGAGCAGTACTTC. The chain links TRBV20-1 to TRBJ2-7; D is ambiguous. Trimming cost V 6 bases and J 0 bases, with 12 bases left between them. The CDR3 totals 13 residues. CDR1 is DFQATT, CDR2 SNEGSKA, per germline (reference sequence).

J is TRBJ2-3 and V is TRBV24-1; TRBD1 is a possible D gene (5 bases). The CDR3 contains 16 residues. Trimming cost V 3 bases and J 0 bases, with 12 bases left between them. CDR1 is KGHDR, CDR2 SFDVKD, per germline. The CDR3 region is CATSDRTRTSTDTQYF. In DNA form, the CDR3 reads TGTGCCACCAGTGATCGGACACGTACTAGCACAGATACGCAGTATTTT.

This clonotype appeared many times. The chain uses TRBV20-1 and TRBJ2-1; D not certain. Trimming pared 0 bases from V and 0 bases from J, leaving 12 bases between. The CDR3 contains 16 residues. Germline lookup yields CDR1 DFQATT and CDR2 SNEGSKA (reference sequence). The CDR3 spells CSARDLGLSSYNEQFF. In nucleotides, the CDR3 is TGCAGTGCTAGAGATTTAGGTCTTAGCTCCTACAATGAGCAGTTCTTC.

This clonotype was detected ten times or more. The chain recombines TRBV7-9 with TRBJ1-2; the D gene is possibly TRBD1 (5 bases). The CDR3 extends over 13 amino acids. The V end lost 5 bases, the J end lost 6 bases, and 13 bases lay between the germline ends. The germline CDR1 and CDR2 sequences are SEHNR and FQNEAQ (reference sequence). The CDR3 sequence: CASSVKGPDGYTF. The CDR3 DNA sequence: TGTGCCAGCAGCGTCAAGGGGCCGGATGGCTACACCTTC.

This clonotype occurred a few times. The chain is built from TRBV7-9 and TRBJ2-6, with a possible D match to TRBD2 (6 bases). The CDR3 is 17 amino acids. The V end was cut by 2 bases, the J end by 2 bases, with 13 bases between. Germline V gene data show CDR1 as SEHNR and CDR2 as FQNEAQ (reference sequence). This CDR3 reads CASSLSRGGTGANVLTF. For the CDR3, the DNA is TGTGCCAGCAGCTTATCGCGGGGTGGTACTGGGGCCAACGTCCTGACTTTC.

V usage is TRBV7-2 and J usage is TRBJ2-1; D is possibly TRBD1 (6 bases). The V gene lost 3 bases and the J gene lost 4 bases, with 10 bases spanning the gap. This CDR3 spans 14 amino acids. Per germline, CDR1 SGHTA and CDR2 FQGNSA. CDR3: CASSFPGVYNEQFF. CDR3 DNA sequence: TGTGCCAGCAGCTTTCCAGGGGTTTACAATGAGCAGTTCTTC.

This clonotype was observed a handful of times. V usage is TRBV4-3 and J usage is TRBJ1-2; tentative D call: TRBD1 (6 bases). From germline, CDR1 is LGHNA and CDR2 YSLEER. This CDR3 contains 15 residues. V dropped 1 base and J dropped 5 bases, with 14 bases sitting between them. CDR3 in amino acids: CASSQGPGGAYGYTF. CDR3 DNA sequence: TGCGCCAGCAGCCAAGGCCCCGGGGGCGCGTATGGCTACACCTTC.

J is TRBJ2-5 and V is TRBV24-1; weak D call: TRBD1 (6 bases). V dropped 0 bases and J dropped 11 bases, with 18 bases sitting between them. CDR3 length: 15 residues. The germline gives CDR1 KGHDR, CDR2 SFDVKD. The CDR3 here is CATSDLRGSDNEQYF. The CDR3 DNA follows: TGTGCCACCAGTGATTTGAGGGGGAGCGACAATGAGCAGTACTTC.

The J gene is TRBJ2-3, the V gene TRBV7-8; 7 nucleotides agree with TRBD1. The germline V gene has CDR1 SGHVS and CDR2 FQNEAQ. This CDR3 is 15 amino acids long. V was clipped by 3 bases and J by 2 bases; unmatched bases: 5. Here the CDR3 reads CASSFQTGITDTQYF. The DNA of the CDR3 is TGTGCCAGCAGCTTCCAGACAGGGATCACAGATACGCAGTATTTT.

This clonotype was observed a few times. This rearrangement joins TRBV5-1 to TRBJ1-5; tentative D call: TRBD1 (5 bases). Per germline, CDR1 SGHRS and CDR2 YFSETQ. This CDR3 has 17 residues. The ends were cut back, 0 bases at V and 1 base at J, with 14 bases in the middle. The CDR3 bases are TGCGCCAGCAGCTTGGGGACCGGGACCGCGAGCAATCAGCCCCAGCATTTT. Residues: CASSLGTGTASNQPQHF.

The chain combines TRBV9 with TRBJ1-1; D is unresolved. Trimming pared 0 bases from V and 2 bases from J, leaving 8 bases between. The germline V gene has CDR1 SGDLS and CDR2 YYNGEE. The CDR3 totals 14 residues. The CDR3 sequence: CASSVGHSNTEAFF. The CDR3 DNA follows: TGTGCCAGCAGCGTAGGTCACAGCAACACTGAAGCTTTCTTT.

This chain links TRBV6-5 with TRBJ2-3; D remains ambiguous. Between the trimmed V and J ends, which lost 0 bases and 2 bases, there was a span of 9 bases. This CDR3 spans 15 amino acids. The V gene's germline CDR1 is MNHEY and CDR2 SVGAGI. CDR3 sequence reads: CASSYSGFVTDTQYF. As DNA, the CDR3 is TGTGCCAGCAGTTACTCCGGATTTGTCACAGATACGCAGTATTTT.

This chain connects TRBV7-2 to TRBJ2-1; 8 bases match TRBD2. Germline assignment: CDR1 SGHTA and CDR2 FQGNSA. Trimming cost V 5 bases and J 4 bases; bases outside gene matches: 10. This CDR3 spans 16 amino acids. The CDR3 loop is CASSPPGTRKYNEQFF. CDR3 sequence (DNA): TGTGCCAGCAGCCCTCCCGGGACTAGGAAGTACAATGAGCAGTTCTTC.

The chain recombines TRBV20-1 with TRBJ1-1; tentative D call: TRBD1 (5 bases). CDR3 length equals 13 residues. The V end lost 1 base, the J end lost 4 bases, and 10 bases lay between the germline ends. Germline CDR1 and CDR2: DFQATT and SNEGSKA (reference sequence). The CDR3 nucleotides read TGCAGTGCTAGAGGTAGCGGGGGCACTGAAGCTTTCTTT. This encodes CSARGSGGTEAFF.

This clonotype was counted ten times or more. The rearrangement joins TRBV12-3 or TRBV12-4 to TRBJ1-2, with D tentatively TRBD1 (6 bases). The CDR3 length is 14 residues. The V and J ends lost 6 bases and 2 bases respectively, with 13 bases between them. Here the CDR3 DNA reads TGTGCCAGCAGCCTTAGACAGGAGAACTATGGCTACACCTTC. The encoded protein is CASSLRQENYGYTF.

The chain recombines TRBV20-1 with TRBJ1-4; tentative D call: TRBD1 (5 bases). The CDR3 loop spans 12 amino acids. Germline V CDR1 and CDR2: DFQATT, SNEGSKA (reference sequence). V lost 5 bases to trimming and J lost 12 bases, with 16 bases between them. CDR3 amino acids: CSALGLPEELFF. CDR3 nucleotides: TGCAGTGCTTTGGGACTGCCGGAGGAACTGTTTTTT.

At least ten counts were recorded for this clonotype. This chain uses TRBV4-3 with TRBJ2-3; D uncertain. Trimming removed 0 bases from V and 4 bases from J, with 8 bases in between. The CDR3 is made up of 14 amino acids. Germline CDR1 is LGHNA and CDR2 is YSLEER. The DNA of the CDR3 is TGCGCCAGCAGCCAAGATTGGGCCCCAGATACGCAGTATTTT. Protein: CASSQDWAPDTQYF.

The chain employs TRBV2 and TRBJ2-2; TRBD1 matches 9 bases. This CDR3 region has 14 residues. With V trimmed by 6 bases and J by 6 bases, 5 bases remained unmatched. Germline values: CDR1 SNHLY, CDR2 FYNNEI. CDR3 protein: CASRRTGVAGELFF. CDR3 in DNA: TGTGCCAGCAGGAGGACAGGGGTCGCCGGGGAGCTGTTTTTT.

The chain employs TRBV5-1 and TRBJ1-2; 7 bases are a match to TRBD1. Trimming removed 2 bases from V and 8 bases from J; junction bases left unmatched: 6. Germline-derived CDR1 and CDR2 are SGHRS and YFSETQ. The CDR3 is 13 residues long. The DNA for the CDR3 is TGCGCCAGCAGCTTTCCCCAGGGACAGGGCTACACCTTC. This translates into CASSFPQGQGYTF.